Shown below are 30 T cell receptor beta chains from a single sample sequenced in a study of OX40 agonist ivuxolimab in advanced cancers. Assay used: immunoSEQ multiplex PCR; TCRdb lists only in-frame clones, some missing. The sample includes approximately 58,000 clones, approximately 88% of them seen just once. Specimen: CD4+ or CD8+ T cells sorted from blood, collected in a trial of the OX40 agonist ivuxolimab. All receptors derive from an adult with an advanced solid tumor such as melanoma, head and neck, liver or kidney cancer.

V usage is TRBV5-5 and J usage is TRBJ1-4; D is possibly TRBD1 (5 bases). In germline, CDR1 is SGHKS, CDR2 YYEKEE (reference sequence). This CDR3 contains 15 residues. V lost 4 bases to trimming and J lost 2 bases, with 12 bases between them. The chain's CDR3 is CASSLAGDTNEKLFF. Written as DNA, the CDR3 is TGTGCCAGCAGCCTTGCGGGGGACACTAATGAAAAACTGTTTTTT.

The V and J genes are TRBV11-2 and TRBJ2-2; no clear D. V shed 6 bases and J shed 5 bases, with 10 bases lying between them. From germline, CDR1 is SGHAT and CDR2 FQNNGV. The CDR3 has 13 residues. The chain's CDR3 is CASSFTTTGELFF. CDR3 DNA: TGTGCCAGCAGTTTTACCACAACCGGGGAGCTGTTTTTT.

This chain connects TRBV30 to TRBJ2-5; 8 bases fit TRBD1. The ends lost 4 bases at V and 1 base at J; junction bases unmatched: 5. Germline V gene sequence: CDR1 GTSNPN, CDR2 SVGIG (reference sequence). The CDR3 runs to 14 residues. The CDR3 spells CAWKRDRSQETQYF. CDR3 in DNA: TGTGCCTGGAAACGGGACAGGAGCCAAGAGACCCAGTACTTC.

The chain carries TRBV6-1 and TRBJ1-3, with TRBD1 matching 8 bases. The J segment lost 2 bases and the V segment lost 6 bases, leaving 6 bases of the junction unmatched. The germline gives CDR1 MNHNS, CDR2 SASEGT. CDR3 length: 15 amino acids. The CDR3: CASREQTGAGNTIYF. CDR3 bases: TGTGCCAGCAGGGAGCAGACAGGGGCTGGAAACACCATATATTTT.

The CDR3 bases are TGTGCCAGCAGCGTACTAGCGCCCCCCTACAATGAGCAGTTCTTC. The encoded protein is CASSVLAPPYNEQFF. The chain recombines TRBV2 with TRBJ2-1; TRBD2 agrees at 7 bases. Germline V gene sequence: CDR1 SNHLY, CDR2 FYNNEI. The CDR3 length is 15 residues. Trimming cost V 6 bases and J 2 bases; bases outside gene matches: 7.

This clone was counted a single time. CDR3 bases: TGTGCCAGCAGTGAGAACTACGGGGTTGCTTCACCCCTCCACTTT. This codes for CASSENYGVASPLHF. V gene TRBV6-4 combines with J gene TRBJ1-6, with unresolved D. Trimming took off 3 bases at V and 9 bases at J, with 15 bases between the two ends. The CDR3 runs 15 residues. Germline CDR1 reads MRHNA; CDR2 reads SNTAGT.

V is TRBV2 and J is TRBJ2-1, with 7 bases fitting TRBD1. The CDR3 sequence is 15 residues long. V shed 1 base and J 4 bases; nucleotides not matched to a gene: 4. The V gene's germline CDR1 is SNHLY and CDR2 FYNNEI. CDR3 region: CASSEEQGEYNEQFF. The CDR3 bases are TGTGCCAGCAGTGAAGAGCAGGGGGAGTACAATGAGCAGTTCTTC. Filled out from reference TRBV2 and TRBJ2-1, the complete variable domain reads EPEVTQTPSHQVTQMGQEVILRCVPISNHLYFYWYRQILGQKVEFLVSFYNNEISEKSEIFDDQFSVERPDGSNFTLKIRSTKLEDSAMYFCASSEEQGEYNEQFFGPGTRLTVL.

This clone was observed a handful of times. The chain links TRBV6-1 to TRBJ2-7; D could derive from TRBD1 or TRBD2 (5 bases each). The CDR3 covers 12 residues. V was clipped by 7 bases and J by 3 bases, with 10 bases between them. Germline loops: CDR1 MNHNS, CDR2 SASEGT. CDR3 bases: TGTGCCAGCAAAGAGGGGAACTACGAGCAGTACTTC. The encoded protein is CASKEGNYEQYF.

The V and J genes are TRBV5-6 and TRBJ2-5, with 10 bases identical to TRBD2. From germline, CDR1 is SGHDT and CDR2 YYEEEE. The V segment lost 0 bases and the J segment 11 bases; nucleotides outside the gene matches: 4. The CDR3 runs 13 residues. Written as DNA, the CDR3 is TGTGCCAGCAGCTTGGGAAGCGGGAGGGCTCAGTACTTC. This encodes CASSLGSGRAQYF.

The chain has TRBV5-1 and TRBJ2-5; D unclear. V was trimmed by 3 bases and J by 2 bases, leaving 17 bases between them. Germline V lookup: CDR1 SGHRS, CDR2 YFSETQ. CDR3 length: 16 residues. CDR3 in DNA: TGCGCCAGCAGCTCCCGCGGTAATGGAGCGCAAGAGACCCAGTACTTC. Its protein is CASSSRGNGAQETQYF.

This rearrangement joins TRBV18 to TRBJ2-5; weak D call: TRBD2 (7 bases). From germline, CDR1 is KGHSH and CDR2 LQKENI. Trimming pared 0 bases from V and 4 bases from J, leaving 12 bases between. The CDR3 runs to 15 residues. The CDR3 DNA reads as TGTGCCAGCTCACCACCAGGGGGGGCCGTAGAGACCCAGTACTTC. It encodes CASSPPGGAVETQYF.

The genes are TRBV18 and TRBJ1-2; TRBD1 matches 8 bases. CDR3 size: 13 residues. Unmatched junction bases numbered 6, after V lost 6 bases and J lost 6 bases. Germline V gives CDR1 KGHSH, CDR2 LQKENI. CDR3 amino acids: CASSLGTGDGYTF. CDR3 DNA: TGTGCCAGCTCTCTCGGGACAGGCGATGGCTACACCTTC.

The CDR3 here is CASSLRDREDEQYF. CDR3 nucleotides: TGTGCCAGCAGTTTAAGAGACAGGGAGGACGAGCAGTACTTC. The chain couples TRBV28 to TRBJ2-7; weak D call: TRBD1 (7 bases). V was pared by 2 bases and J by 5 bases, with 13 bases between. CDR1 is MDHEN and CDR2 is SYDVKM in the germline V gene. This CDR3 comprises 14 residues.

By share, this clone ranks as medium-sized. The CDR3 loop is CASSTGGGTEAFF. The CDR3 DNA reads as TGTGCCAGTAGTACCGGGGGTGGGACTGAAGCTTTCTTT. The V gene is TRBV19, the J gene TRBJ1-1; D may be TRBD1 (5 bases). Trimming removed 4 bases from V and 5 bases from J, with 11 bases in between. Germline V CDR1 and CDR2: LNHDA, SQIVND (reference sequence). The CDR3 spans 13 residues.

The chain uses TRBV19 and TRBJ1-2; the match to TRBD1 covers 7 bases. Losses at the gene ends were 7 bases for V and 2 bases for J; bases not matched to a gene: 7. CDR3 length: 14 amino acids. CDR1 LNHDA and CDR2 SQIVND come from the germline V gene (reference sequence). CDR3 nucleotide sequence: TGTGCCAGTAACCGGAGGGGGCGAAACTATGGCTACACCTTC. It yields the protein CASNRRGRNYGYTF.

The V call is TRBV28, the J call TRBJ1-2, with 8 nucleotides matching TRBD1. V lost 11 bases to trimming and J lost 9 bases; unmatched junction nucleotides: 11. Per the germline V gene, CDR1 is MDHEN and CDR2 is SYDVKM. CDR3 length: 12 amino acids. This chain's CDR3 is CAGSTGDFSYTF. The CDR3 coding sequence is TGTGCCGGCTCGACAGGGGACTTTAGCTACACCTTC.

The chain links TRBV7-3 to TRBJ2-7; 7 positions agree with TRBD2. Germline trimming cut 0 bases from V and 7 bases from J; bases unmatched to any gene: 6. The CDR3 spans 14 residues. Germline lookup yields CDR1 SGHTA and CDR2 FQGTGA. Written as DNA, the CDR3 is TGTGCCAGCAGCTTAACGGCGGGAGCTAGTGAGCAGTACTTC. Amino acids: CASSLTAGASEQYF.

The CDR3 is CASSPLQGYYGYTF. DNA of the CDR3: TGTGCCAGCAGCCCCTTACAGGGGTACTATGGCTACACCTTC. The chain combines TRBV5-6 with TRBJ1-2; 7 nucleotides match TRBD1. Germline trimming cut 4 bases from V and 3 bases from J; bases unmatched to any gene: 6. Germline loops: CDR1 SGHDT, CDR2 YYEEEE. The CDR3 is made up of 14 amino acids.

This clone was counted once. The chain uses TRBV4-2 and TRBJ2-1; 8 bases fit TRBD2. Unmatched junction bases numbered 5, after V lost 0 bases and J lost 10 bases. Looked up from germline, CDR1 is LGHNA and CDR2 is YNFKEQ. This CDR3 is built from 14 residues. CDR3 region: CASSQDQVAGEQFF. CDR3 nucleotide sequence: TGTGCCAGCAGCCAAGATCAGGTAGCGGGGGAGCAGTTCTTC.

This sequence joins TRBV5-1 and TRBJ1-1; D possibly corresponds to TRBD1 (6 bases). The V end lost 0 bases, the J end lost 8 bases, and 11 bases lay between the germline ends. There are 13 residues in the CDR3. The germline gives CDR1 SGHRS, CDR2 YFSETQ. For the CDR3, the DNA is TGCGCCAGCAGCTTGGACAGGGCCCTCGAAGCTTTCTTT. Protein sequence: CASSLDRALEAFF.

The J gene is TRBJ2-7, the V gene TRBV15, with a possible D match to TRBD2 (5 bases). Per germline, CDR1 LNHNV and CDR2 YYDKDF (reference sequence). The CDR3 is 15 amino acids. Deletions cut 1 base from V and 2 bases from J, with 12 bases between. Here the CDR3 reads CATSRGRVATYEQYF. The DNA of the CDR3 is TGTGCCACCAGCAGAGGGCGGGTCGCAACCTACGAGCAGTACTTC.

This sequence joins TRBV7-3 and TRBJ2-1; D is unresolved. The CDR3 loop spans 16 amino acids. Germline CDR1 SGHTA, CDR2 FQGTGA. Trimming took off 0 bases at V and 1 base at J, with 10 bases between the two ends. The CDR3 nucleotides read TGTGCCAGCAGCTTAACTGGTGGGATATCCTACAATGAGCAGTTCTTC. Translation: CASSLTGGISYNEQFF.

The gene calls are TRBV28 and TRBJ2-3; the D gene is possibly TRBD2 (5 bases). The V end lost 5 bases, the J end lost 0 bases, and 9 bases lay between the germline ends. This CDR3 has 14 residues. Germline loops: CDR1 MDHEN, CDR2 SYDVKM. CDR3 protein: CASSPWTSTDTQYF. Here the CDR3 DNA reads TGTGCCAGCAGTCCATGGACTAGCACAGATACGCAGTATTTT.

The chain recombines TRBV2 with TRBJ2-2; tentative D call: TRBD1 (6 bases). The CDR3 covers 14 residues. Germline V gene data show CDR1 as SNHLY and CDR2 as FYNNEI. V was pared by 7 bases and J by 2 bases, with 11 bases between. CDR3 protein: CASTRGPNTGELFF. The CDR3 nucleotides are TGTGCCAGCACCAGGGGCCCTAACACCGGGGAGCTGTTTTTT.

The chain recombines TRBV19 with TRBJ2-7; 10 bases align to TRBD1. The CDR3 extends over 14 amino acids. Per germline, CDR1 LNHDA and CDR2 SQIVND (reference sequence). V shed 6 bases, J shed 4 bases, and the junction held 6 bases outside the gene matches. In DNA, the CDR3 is TGTGCCAGTAGAGACAGGGGGCGCGGGTACGAGCAGTACTTC. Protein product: CASRDRGRGYEQYF.

CDR3: CASSRKWEGAYEQYF. The CDR3 DNA follows: TGTGCCAGTAGTCGGAAGTGGGAGGGTGCCTACGAGCAGTACTTC. The V call is TRBV19, the J call TRBJ2-7; 7 bases fit TRBD2. This CDR3 region has 15 residues. The trim removed 5 bases at V and 2 bases at J, leaving 9 bases unmatched. Germline V CDR1 and CDR2: LNHDA, SQIVND (reference sequence).

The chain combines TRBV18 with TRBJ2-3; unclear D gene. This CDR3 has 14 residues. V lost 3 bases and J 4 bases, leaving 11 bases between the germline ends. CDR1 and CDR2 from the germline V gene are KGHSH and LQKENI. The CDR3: CASSPETLPDTQYF. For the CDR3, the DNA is TGTGCCAGCTCACCGGAGACTCTCCCAGATACGCAGTATTTT.

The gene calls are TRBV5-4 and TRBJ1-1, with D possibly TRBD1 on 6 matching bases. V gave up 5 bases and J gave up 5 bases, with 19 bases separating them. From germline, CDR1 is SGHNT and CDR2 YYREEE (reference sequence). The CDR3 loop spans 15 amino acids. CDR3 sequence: CASRQSPGERTEAFF. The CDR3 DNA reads TGTGCCAGCAGACAGTCCCCAGGGGAACGAACTGAAGCTTTCTTT.

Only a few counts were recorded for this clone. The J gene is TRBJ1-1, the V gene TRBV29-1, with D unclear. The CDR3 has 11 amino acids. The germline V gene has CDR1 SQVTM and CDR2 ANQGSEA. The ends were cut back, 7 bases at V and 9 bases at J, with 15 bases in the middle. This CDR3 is CSGEQSKKAFF. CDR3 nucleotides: TGCAGCGGCGAACAGAGTAAGAAAGCTTTCTTT.

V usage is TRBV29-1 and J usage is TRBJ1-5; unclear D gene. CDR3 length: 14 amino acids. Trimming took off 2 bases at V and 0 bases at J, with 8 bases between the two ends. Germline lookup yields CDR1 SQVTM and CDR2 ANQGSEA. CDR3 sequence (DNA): TGCAGCGTTGAATCAGGAAATAGCAATCAGCCCCAGCATTTT. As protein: CSVESGNSNQPQHF.